This T cell receptor (beta chain) was captured by sequencing in a study of T-cell reconstitution after alpha-beta-depleted transplantation in children. General study points: About two months after transplant, alpha-beta T cells reportedly came from several hundred expanded graft clones. The authors attributed T-cell counts and diversity one year after transplant mostly to newly produced T cells. TCRbeta diversity was high at day 60 in some patients (a result of surviving recipient T cells and thymic progenitors).

The germline CDR1 and CDR2 sequences are MNHEY and SVGAGI. The CDR3 contains 16 residues. The V and J ends lost 2 bases and 2 bases, in that order; junction bases with no gene match: 7. Of note for this clonotype: Its matching antigen is unknown.

Using unique molecular identifiers, the investigators prepared the TCRbeta library. MiXCR was run by TCRdb on the PCR reads, yielding one entry per CDR3 protein. The sample yields 450,000 to 600,000 distinct CDR3 sequences, 10% to 15% seen once. The clonotype comes from a male patient younger than 18 who had a stem cell transplant for acute myeloid leukemia, so the T cells may come from the graft donor. The rearrangement uses TRBV6-5 and TRBJ2-7; 9 bases agree with TRBD1. Sample: PBMCs, mostly from graft donor cells, taken 360 days after TCRalphabeta/CD19-depleted stem cell transplant. The DNA for the CDR3 is TGTGCCAGCAGTTACGGACCGGGACAGGGAGCCTACGAGCAGTACTTC. This codes for CASSYGPGQGAYEQYF.